In its sample, the clone carrying this T cell receptor (beta chain) was seen a few times. Antigen unknown. This sample is part of a study of T cells in Graves' hyperthyroidism and ophthalmopathy. Study results and limitations: Ophthalmopathy was distinguished from stable hyperthyroidism by 13 V-J signatures.

Uncontrolled infection, other autoimmune disease, pregnancy or lactation excluded patients. There were TCR beta CDR3 regions amplified from RNA transcripts. During a first-round RT-PCR of the TCR CDR3, the HTBI primer set was used. Via MiXCR, TCRdb re-called the multiplex PCR reads, giving one row per CDR3 protein. The table records about 770,000 distinct CDR3 sequences, roughly a sixth of them present only once. V gave up 0 bases and J gave up 6 bases; unmatched junction bases: 12. Per the germline V gene, CDR1 is MNHEY and CDR2 is SVGAGI. The CDR3 consists of 17 residues. The chain is built from TRBV6-5 and TRBJ2-3; 7 bases are shared with TRBD2. The sequenced material came from blood. This TCR was recovered from a woman in her fifties or sixties with Graves' hyperthyroidism that later progressed to Graves' ophthalmopathy. CDR3 sequence reads: CASSYSAPGDGRDTQYF. The CDR3 nucleotides read TGTGCCAGCAGTTACTCGGCCCCAGGCGACGGGAGGGATACGCAGTATTTT.